This TCR beta chain was obtained from a study of tumor-infiltrating lymphocytes in primary liver carcinoma. Looking at the study overall: Patients comprised men and women whose ages fell between 30 and 69 years. Tumor lesions were T1-T3 N0M0 and spanned roughly 4.2 to 11 cm.

Germline V CDR1 and CDR2: MGHRA, YSYEKL. Trimming shortened V by 1 base and J by 0 bases, and 6 bases separated the two germline ends. The CDR3 consists of 15 residues. This clonotype was seen repeatedly, ten times or more. Its specificity is not known. Germline DNA was extracted alongside blood RNA, which was obtained from unsorted whole blood. Priming with a constant-region primer yielded TCR beta cDNA from about 540 ng total RNA. Library construction for TCR beta comprised three nested multiplex PCR rounds performed with slightly modified ARM-PCR. TRBV1-TRBV30 forward primers and a C-beta reverse primer were used in the first two PCR rounds, which each ran for around 10 cycles. A single record per CDR3 protein comes from TCRdb applying MiXCR to the multiplex PCR reads. The sample holds 300,000 to 350,000 distinct CDR3 sequences, approximately 65% seen once. Notes on the study in general: Unsorted bulk samples meant CD4+ and CD8+ repertoires went uncompared. Blood trailed tumors significantly in top-250-clone fraction (p = 0.039).

The receptor's source is a man in his forties or fifties with primary liver carcinoma and hepatitis B virus infection. V and J are TRBV4-1 and TRBJ2-2; TRBD1 might be the D (5 bases). The sequenced sample was peripheral blood. The chain's CDR3 is CASSQVQANTGELFF. CDR3 DNA sequence: TGCGCCAGCAGCCAAGTACAGGCGAACACCGGGGAGCTGTTTTTT.